This T cell receptor (beta chain) was profiled in a study of blood T cell repertoires in COVID-19. Study-level information: Some COVID-19 samples were acute and others convalescent; all came from the United States, Italy and Spain. In each case, the material was cDNA or gDNA derived from T cells, B-cell-depleted T cells, or PBMCs.

The CDR3 is made up of 13 amino acids. Per the germline V gene, CDR1 is SGHTA and CDR2 is FQGNSA. V shed 3 bases and J 8 bases; nucleotides not matched to a gene: 2. Per the authors' pipeline: Reference gene primers were amplified, and this amplification served to estimate nucleated cell counts. Sequencing was performed with immunoSEQ multiplex PCR; in TCRdb, only in-frame clones are kept and a portion is missing. V and J calls and clone size follow that table, whereas D and trimming were derived from the DNA. The sample yields roughly 50,000 clones, approximately 84% seen once. The sequenced sample consisted of peripheral blood. The chain uses TRBV7-2 and TRBJ2-2, with 8 bases that match TRBD1. This sequence originates from a human donor with active or convalescent COVID-19. The donor label of this sample is uncertain. DNA for the CDR3: TGTGCCAGCAGCTTCAGGACAGGGGGGGAGCTGTTTTTT. Translated, it gives CASSFRTGGELFF.